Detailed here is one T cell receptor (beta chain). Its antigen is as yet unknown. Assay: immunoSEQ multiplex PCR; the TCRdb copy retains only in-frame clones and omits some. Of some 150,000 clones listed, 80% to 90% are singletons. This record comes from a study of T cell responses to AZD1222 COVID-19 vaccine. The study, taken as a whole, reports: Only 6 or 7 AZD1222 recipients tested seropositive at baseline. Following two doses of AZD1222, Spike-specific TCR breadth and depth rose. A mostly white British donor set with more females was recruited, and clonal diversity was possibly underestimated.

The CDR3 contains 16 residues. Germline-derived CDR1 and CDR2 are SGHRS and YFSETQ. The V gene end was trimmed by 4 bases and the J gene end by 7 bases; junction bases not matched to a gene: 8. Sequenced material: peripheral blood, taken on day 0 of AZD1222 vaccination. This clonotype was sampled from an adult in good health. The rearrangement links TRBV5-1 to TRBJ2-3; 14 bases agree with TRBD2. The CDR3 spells CASSGMGLAGANTQYF. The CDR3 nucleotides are TGCGCCAGCAGCGGAATGGGACTAGCGGGAGCGAATACGCAGTATTTT.